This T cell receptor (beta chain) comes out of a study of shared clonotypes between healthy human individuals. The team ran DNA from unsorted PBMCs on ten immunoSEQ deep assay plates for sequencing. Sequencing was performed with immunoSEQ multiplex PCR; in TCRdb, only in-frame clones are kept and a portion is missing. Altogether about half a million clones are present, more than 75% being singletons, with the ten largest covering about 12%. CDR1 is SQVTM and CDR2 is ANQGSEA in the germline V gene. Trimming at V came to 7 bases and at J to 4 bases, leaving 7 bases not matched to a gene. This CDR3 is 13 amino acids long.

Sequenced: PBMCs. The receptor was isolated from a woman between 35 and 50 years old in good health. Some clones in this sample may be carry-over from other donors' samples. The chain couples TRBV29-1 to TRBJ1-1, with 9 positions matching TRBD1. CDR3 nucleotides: TGCAGCGCCCAGACAGGGGGATTCACTGAAGCTTTCTTT. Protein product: CSAQTGGFTEAFF.